This T cell receptor (beta chain) was identified in a study of blood T cells in healthy people across ages. With a J-beta primer mix and a sample-barcoded 5' primer, a second PCR ran about 7 to 12 cycles. Each CDR3 protein is one row after TCRdb ran MiXCR on the 5' RACE reads. Of about 1.6 million distinct CDR3 sequences listed, 30% to 40% are singletons. Sequenced material: blood. The clonotype was recovered from a woman aged 25 to 39 in good health.

CDR3 coding DNA: TGTGCCAGCAGTTACTTGGCGGGAGCTAACTATGGCTACACCTTC. This codes for CASSYLAGANYGYTF. The rearrangement uses TRBV6-5 and TRBJ1-2, with unresolved D. The CDR3 is 15 amino acids. V dropped 1 base and J dropped 0 bases, with 9 bases sitting between them. Germline loops: CDR1 MNHEY, CDR2 SVGAGI.